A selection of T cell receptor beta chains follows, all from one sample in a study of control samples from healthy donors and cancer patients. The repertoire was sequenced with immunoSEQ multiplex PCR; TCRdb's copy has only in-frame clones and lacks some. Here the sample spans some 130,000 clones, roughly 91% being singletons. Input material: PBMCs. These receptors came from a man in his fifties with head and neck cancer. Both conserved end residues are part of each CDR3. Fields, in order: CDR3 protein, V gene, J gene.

cdr3_aa: CASLQSSGNTIYF
v_call: TRBV7-2
j_call: TRBJ1-3

cdr3_aa: CAWSRQGIAGNTIYF
v_call: TRBV30
j_call: TRBJ1-3

cdr3_aa: CAWNLPDRENSPLHF
v_call: TRBV30
j_call: TRBJ1-6

cdr3_aa: CAWKEGGRGQPQHF
v_call: TRBV30
j_call: TRBJ1-5

cdr3_aa: CASSDLGGTYEQYF
v_call: TRBV2
j_call: TRBJ2-7

cdr3_aa: CASSKYGEGTEAFF
v_call: TRBV7-3
j_call: TRBJ1-1

cdr3_aa: CASGQGFDIQYF
v_call: TRBV28
j_call: TRBJ2-4

cdr3_aa: CASSFGQLNNSPLHF
v_call: TRBV7-2
j_call: TRBJ1-6

cdr3_aa: CAISERSTGNTIYF
v_call: TRBV10-3
j_call: TRBJ1-3

cdr3_aa: CASSSWGEQYF
v_call: TRBV27
j_call: TRBJ2-7

cdr3_aa: CASSLHHLSHEQFF
v_call: TRBV3-1/TRBV3-2
j_call: TRBJ2-1

cdr3_aa: CASSLRGRGYTF
v_call: TRBV28
j_call: TRBJ1-2

cdr3_aa: CASSFIGGMHNSPLHF
v_call: TRBV4-3
j_call: TRBJ1-6

cdr3_aa: CAISESGTGVRNNEQFF
v_call: TRBV10-3
j_call: TRBJ2-1

cdr3_aa: CASSYGGLHTEAFF
v_call: TRBV6-2/TRBV6-3
j_call: TRBJ1-1

cdr3_aa: CASRGGGASAGELFF
v_call: TRBV5-4
j_call: TRBJ2-2

cdr3_aa: CASSLKGGSYNSPLHF
v_call: TRBV5-1
j_call: TRBJ1-6

cdr3_aa: CSASDASRDEQYF
v_call: TRBV20-1
j_call: TRBJ2-7

cdr3_aa: CASSPLGRDDYGYTF
v_call: TRBV14
j_call: TRBJ1-2

cdr3_aa: CASSFSDYEQYF
v_call: TRBV28
j_call: TRBJ2-7

cdr3_aa: CASSPTSRGEQYF
v_call: TRBV3-1/TRBV3-2
j_call: TRBJ2-7

cdr3_aa: CASSNRVLWGYTF
v_call: TRBV19
j_call: TRBJ1-2

cdr3_aa: CASSIMGSLNEKLFF
v_call: TRBV28
j_call: TRBJ1-4

cdr3_aa: CASSQVGAGVNTGELFF
v_call: TRBV4-3
j_call: TRBJ2-2

cdr3_aa: CASRYRVGLYGYTF
v_call: TRBV5-6
j_call: TRBJ1-2

cdr3_aa: CASSLKMRGQGRDNEQFF
v_call: TRBV14
j_call: TRBJ2-1

cdr3_aa: CASSRRGETQYF
v_call: TRBV27
j_call: TRBJ2-5

cdr3_aa: CASRRTGDETQYF
v_call: TRBV12-3/TRBV12-4
j_call: TRBJ2-5

cdr3_aa: CASMRSVYEQYF
v_call: TRBV28
j_call: TRBJ2-7

cdr3_aa: CASSGRTSGGPHSTDTQYF
v_call: TRBV5-1
j_call: TRBJ2-3

cdr3_aa: CASSQHSPLETQYF
v_call: TRBV4-1
j_call: TRBJ2-5

cdr3_aa: CASSLVEGDRQYF
v_call: TRBV7-2
j_call: TRBJ2-7

cdr3_aa: CASSTQTSIWVDSPLHF
v_call: TRBV27
j_call: TRBJ1-6

cdr3_aa: CASSLIGPTEAFF
v_call: TRBV12-3/TRBV12-4
j_call: TRBJ1-1

cdr3_aa: CASSPSRANPNTEAFF
v_call: TRBV18
j_call: TRBJ1-1

cdr3_aa: CASSEGAQGRISGANVLTF
v_call: TRBV4-1
j_call: TRBJ2-6

cdr3_aa: CASSTGWGGPRAVTQYF
v_call: TRBV19
j_call: TRBJ2-3

cdr3_aa: CASSQLGNTIYF
v_call: TRBV14
j_call: TRBJ1-3

cdr3_aa: CASSFGGKLFF
v_call: TRBV12-3/TRBV12-4
j_call: TRBJ1-4

cdr3_aa: CASSRQLPSDYGYTF
v_call: TRBV19
j_call: TRBJ1-2

cdr3_aa: CASRGAHNSPLHF
v_call: TRBV2
j_call: TRBJ1-6

cdr3_aa: CASSLVQGLNEKLFF
v_call: TRBV27
j_call: TRBJ1-4